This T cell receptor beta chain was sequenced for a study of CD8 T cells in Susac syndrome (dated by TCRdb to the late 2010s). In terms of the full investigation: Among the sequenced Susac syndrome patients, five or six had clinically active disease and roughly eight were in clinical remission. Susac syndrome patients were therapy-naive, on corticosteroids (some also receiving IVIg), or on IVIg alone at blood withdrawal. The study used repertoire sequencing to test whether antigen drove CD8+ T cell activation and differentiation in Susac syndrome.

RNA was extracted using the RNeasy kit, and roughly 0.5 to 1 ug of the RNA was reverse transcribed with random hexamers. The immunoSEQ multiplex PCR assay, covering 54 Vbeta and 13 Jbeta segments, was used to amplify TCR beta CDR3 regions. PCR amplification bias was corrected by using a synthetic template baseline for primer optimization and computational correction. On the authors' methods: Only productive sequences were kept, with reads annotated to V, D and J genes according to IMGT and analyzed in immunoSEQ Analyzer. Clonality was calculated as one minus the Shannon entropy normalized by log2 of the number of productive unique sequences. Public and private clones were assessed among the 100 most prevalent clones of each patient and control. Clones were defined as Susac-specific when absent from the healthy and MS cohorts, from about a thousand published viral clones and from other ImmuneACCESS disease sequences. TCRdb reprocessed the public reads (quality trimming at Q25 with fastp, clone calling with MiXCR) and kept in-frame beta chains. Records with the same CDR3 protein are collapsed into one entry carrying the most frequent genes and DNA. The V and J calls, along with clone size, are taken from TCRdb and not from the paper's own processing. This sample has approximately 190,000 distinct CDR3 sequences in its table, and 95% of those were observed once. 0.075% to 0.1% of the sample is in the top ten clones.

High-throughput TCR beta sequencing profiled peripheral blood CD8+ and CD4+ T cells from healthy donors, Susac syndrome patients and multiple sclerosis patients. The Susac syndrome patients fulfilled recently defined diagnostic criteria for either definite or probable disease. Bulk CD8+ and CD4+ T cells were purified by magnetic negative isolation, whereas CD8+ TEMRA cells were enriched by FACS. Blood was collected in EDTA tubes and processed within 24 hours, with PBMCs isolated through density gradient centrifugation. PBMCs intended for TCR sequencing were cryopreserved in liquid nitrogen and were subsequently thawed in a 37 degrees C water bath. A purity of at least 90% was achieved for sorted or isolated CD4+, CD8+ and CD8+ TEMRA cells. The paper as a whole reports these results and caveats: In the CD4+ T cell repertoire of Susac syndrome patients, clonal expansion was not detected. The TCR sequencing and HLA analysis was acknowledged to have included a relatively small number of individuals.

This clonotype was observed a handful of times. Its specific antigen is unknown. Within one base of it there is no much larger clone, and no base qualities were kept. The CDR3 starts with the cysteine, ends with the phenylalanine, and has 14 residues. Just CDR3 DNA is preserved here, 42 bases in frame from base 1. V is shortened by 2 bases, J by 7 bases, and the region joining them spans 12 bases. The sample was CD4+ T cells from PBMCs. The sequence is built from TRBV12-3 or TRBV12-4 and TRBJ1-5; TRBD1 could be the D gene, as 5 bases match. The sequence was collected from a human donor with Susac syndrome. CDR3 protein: CASSLSQGGQPQHF. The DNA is TGTGCCAGCAGTTTATCCCAGGGCGGGCAGCCCCAGCATTTT.